This T cell receptor beta chain was identified in a study of T cell responses to AZD1222 COVID-19 vaccine. Germline assignment: CDR1 MDHEN and CDR2 SYDVKM. This CDR3 comprises 13 residues. This clone was counted a few times. Its antigen is still unknown. Germline and junction disagree at one end, which may indicate a read error. Data came from immunoSEQ multiplex PCR; TCRdb stores just in-frame clones and leaves some out. The table includes tens of thousands of clones, approximately 90% detected once. Study-level results: In all cases, repertoires were sampled only after the peak T cell response. Most donors were white British, females outnumbered males, and clonal diversity was possibly underestimated.

The chain carries TRBV28 and TRBJ1-2; 8 bases map to TRBD1. The source was peripheral blood, collected 28 days after the second AZD1222 dose. The clonotype comes from an adult who received the AZD1222 COVID-19 vaccine. In DNA form, the CDR3 reads TGTGCCAGCACCCAAGGGACAGGCTATCGCTACACCTTC. Its protein is CASTQGTGYRYTF.